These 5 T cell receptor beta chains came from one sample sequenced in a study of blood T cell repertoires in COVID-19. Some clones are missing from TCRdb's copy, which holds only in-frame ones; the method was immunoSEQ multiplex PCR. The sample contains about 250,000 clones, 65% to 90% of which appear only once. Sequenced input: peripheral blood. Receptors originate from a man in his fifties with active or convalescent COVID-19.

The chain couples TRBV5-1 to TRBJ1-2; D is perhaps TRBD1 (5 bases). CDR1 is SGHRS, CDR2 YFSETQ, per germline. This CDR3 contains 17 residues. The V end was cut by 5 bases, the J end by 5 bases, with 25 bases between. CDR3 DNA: TGCGCCAGCAGACGCGTGGCGGGGACGGGAGGAGGATATGGCTACACCTTC. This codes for CASRRVAGTGGGYGYTF.

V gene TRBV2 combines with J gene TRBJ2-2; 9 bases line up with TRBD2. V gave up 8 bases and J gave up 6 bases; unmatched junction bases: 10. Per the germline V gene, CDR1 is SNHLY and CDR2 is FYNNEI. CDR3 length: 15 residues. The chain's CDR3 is CASGREGQGPGELFF. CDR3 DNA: TGTGCCAGCGGGCGGGAGGGCCAGGGTCCCGGGGAGCTGTTTTTT. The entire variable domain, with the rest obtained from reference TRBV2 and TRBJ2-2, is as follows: EPEVTQTPSHQVTQMGQEVILRCVPISNHLYFYWYRQILGQKVEFLVSFYNNEISEKSEIFDDQFSVERPDGSNFTLKIRSTKLEDSAMYFCASGREGQGPGELFFGEGSRLTVL.

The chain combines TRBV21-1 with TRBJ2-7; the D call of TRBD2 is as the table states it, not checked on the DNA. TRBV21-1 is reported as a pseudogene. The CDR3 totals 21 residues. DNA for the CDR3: TGTGCCAGCAGCAAAGGTATCCAAAGGCGCCAGCGGGCTACTCCCTGCTACGAGCAGTACTTC. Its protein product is CASSKGIQRRQRATPCYEQYF.

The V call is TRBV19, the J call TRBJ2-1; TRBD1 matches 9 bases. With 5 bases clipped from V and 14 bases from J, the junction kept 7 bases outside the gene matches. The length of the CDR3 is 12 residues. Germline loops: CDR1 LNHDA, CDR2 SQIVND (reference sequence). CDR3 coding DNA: TGTGCCAGTAGTTTCCCGGGACAGGGAAAGTTCTTC. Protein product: CASSFPGQGKFF.

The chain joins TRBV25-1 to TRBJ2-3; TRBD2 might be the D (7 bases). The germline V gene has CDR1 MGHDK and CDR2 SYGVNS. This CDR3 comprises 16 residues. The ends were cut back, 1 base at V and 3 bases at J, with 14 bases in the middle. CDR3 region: CASSELGGGYTDTQYF. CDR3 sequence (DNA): TGTGCCAGCAGTGAATTGGGAGGGGGGTATACAGATACGCAGTATTTT.